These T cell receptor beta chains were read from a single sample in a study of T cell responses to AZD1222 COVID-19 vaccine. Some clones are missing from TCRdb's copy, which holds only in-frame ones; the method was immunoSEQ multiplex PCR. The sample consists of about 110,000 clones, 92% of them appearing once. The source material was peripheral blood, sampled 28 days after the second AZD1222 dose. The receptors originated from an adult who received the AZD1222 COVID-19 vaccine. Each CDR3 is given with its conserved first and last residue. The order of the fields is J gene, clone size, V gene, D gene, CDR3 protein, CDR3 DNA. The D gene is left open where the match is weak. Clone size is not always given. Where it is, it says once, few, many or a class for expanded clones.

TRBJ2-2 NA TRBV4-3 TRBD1 CASSQDDRENGELFF TGCGCCAGCAGCCAAGATGACAGGGAAAACGGGGAGCTGTTTTTT
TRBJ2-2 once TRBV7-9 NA CASSRKRPNETFTGELFF TGTGCCAGCAGCCGGAAGCGGCCTAACGAGACCTTCACCGGGGAGCTGTTTTTT
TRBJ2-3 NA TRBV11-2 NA CASSQGGDTQYF TGTGCCAGCAGCCAGGGTGGAGATACGCAGTATTTT
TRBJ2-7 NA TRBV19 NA CASSIYRGEQYF TGTGCCAGTAGTATCTATAGAGGCGAGCAGTACTTC
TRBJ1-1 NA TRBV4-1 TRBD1 CASSQGDRDREKAFF TGCGCCAGCAGCCAAGGCGACCGGGACAGAGAAAAAGCTTTCTTT
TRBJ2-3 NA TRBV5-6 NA CASSLRLGGDTQYF TGTGCCAGCAGCTTGCGTTTAGGTGGAGATACGCAGTATTTT
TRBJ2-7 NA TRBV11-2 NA CASSLEQSGVSSYEQYF TGTGCCAGCAGCTTAGAGCAATCAGGTGTCAGCTCCTACGAGCAGTACTTC
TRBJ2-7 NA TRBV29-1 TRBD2 CSVGASGTSENPAPYEQYF TGCAGCGTGGGGGCCTCCGGGACTAGCGAGAATCCCGCGCCCTACGAGCAGTACTTC
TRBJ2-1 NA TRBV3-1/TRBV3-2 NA CASSQRDGYNEQFF TGTGCCAGCAGCCAGCGGGATGGCTACAATGAGCAGTTCTTC
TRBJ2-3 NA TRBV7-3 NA CASSFKEGTQYF TGTGCCAGCAGCTTTAAGGAGGGTACGCAGTATTTT
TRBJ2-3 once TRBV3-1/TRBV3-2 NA CASSQDLRGGQDTQYF TGTGCCAGCAGCCAAGATTTGAGGGGGGGCCAAGATACGCAGTATTTT
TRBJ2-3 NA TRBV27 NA CASSFGVPRGVSDTQYF TGTGCCAGCAGTTTCGGGGTTCCTCGGGGAGTCTCGGATACGCAGTATTTT
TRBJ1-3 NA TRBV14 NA CASSQVRGISGNTIYF TGTGCCAGCAGCCAAGTACGGGGGATCTCTGGAAACACCATATATTTT
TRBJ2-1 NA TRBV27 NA CASSLRRAGLVSHNEQFF TGTGCCAGCAGTTTACGGAGGGCCGGTTTAGTATCCCACAATGAGCAGTTCTTC